The 7 T cell receptor beta chains presented below share a single source sample, sequenced in a study of vaccination effects on CD4 cells after COVID-19. Produced via immunoSEQ multiplex PCR; TCRdb's table is partial and in-frame only. The profile shows about 12,000 clones, approximately 71% of them singletons. Under the ViraFEST assay, PBMC were stimulated with viral peptide pools so that antigen-specific CD4+ T cells expanded. Sequencing was performed afterwards. Isolating CD4+ T cells followed more than eight days of culture. All participants had two doses of either the BNT162b2 or mRNA-1273 vaccine. These receptors' antigens are unknown. The input for sequencing was CD4+ T cells from PBMCs cultured with SARS-CoV-2 spike peptides, taken after COVID-19 vaccination. These receptors were taken from a human donor who received a COVID-19 vaccine.

The V call is TRBV11-1, the J call TRBJ2-5, with a tentative D call TRBD2 (5 bases). Trimming stripped 6 bases from V and 4 bases from J, with 12 bases between. CDR3 length: 13 amino acids. Germline CDR1 and CDR2: SGHAT and FQDESV (reference sequence). The CDR3 bases are TGTGCCAGCAGACGAGGGATCTCAGAGACCCAGTACTTC. It translates to CASRRGISETQYF. Complete variable domain (other parts from reference TRBV11-1 and TRBJ2-5): EAEVAQSPRYKITEKSQAVAFWCDPISGHATLYWYRQILGQGPELLVQFQDESVVDDSQLPKDRFSAERLKGVDSTLKIQPAELGDSAMYLCASRRGISETQYFGPGTRLLVL.

The chain has TRBV5-1 and TRBJ2-1; unclear D gene. Germline CDR1 is SGHRS and CDR2 is YFSETQ. Trimming removed 0 bases at V and 9 bases at J, with 4 bases between. CDR3 length equals 11 residues. The CDR3 region is CASSLEFEQFF. The CDR3, as DNA: TGCGCCAGCAGCTTGGAGTTTGAGCAGTTCTTC. The complete variable domain, with remaining parts taken from reference TRBV5-1 and TRBJ2-1, reads KAGVTQTPRYLIKTRGQQVTLSCSPISGHRSVSWYQQTPGQGLQFLFEYFSETQRNKGNFPGRFSGRQFSNSRSEMNVSTLELGDSALYLCASSLEFEQFFGPGTRLTVL.

CDR3 sequence reads: CASEGLNSPLHF. The CDR3 coding sequence is TGTGCCAGTGAGGGGCTTAATTCACCCCTCCACTTT. V usage is TRBV19 and J usage is TRBJ1-6; weak D call: TRBD1 (5 bases). Germline V gene lookup returns CDR1 LNHDA and CDR2 SQIVND (reference sequence). Trimming cost V 8 bases and J 6 bases, with 8 bases left between them. The CDR3 runs 12 residues.

Only a few counts were recorded for this clone. The V call is TRBV6-5, the J call TRBJ2-2, with 8 bases lining up with TRBD1. The CDR3 is made up of 14 amino acids. Trimming cost V 6 bases and J 7 bases; bases outside gene matches: 7. CDR1 is MNHEY and CDR2 is SVGAGI in the germline V gene. The CDR3 here is CASRGTGYRGELFF. In DNA, the CDR3 is TGTGCCAGCAGGGGGACAGGTTACCGCGGGGAGCTGTTTTTT.

This clone is large in the sample. This chain links TRBV6-5 with TRBJ1-6; the match to TRBD1 covers 7 bases. The CDR3 is made up of 12 amino acids. The germline gives CDR1 MNHEY, CDR2 SVGAGI. V shed 10 bases, J shed 8 bases, and the junction held 5 bases outside the gene matches. CDR3 DNA sequence: TGTGCCACCCGAGACAGGGATTCACCCCTCCACTTT. Translation: CATRDRDSPLHF.

This clone was found a few times. The chain links TRBV10-3 to TRBJ2-7, with D unresolved. Trimming shortened V by 0 bases and J by 0 bases, and 6 bases separated the two germline ends. Germline CDR1 and CDR2: ENHRY and SYGVKD. This CDR3 region has 14 residues. This CDR3 is CAISESSLSYEQYF. The CDR3 DNA reads as TGTGCCATCAGTGAGTCCTCTCTCTCCTACGAGCAGTACTTC.

The chain joins TRBV5-1 to TRBJ1-2, with TRBD1 as a possible D gene (6 bases). Germline V lookup: CDR1 SGHRS, CDR2 YFSETQ. The CDR3 spans 13 residues. The V end lost 2 bases, the J end lost 1 base, and 6 bases lay between the germline ends. In DNA, the CDR3 is TGCGCCAGCAGCTTACAGGGTAACTATGGCTACACCTTC. Protein sequence: CASSLQGNYGYTF.